The TCR beta chain under discussion was sequenced for a study of cytomegalovirus exposure and HLA in healthy donors. Study-wide results and caveats: Among TCR sequences, most were rare, though some public TCRs appeared in many donors. Overall, around 160 TCR beta chains were annotated as cytomegalovirus-associated.

Points on this clone: Its target is unknown.

The assay was immunoSEQ multiplex PCR, and TCRdb's table has in-frame clones only and misses some. The data show under 200,000 clones, roughly 90% seen once. The CDR3 has 11 residues. Trimming cost V 4 bases and J 5 bases, with 5 bases left between them. The V gene's germline CDR1 is SQVTM and CDR2 ANQGSEA. Input material: PBMCs. The TCR originated in a woman under 40 in good health and CMV-seronegative. J is TRBJ2-2 and V is TRBV29-1; possible D gene TRBD2, 5 bases. The CDR3 protein is CSVGGTGELFF. Here the CDR3 DNA reads TGCAGCGTTGGAGGGACCGGGGAGCTGTTTTTT.